Listed below are T cell receptor beta chains from one sample, sequenced in a study of Graves' ophthalmopathy and Graves' hyperthyroidism. TCRdb fed the multiplex PCR reads into MiXCR, producing one record per CDR3 protein. The sample has hundreds of thousands of distinct CDR3 sequences; about 38% are singletons. The sequenced sample was peripheral blood. The receptors were sampled from an adult man with Graves' ophthalmopathy. Each CDR3 is given with its conserved first and last residue. A D gene is named only where the DNA matches it firmly. Only part of the rows carry a size: once, few, many, or a class if the clone is expanded.

V gene	clone size	D gene	J gene	CDR3 protein	CDR3 DNA
TRBV19	-	-	TRBJ2-7	CARARAALLVYEQYF	TGTGCCAGGGCACGGGCGGCACTCTTGGTCTACGAGCAGTACTTC
TRBV24-1	-	TRBD1	TRBJ1-2	CATSDWTGSDGYTF	TGTGCCACCAGTGATTGGACAGGCTCGGATGGCTACACCTTC
TRBV3-1	many	-	TRBJ1-1	CASSQWAMNTEAFF	TGTGCCAGCAGCCAATGGGCTATGAACACTGAAGCTTTCTTT
TRBV10-3	-	TRBD1	TRBJ1-6	CAISVGTGQGISPLHF	TGTGCCATCAGCGTTGGGACAGGGCAAGGGATTTCACCCCTCCACTTT
TRBV2	many	-	TRBJ1-2	CASSPDHNYGYTF	TGTGCCAGCAGTCCGGACCATAACTATGGCTACACCTTC
TRBV2	-	-	TRBJ2-7	CASSEAGTTSNEQYF	TGTGCCAGCAGTGAAGCGGGAACCACTAGCAATGAGCAGTACTTC
TRBV10-3	-	-	TRBJ2-5	CAIGSPGQTQYF	TGTGCCATCGGCTCACCGGGACAGACCCAGTACTTC
TRBV10-3	-	-	TRBJ1-2	CAISARGLNYDYTF	TGTGCCATCAGCGCCCGGGGACTTAACTATGACTACACCTTC
TRBV11-1	-	TRBD1	TRBJ2-7	CASSSWTGVSYEQYF	TGTGCCAGCAGCTCATGGACAGGGGTCTCCTACGAGCAGTACTTC
TRBV15	-	-	TRBJ1-4	CATSSTSLSGATNEKLFF	TGTGCCACCAGCAGTACCTCGCTGTCCGGGGCAACTAATGAAAAACTGTTTTTT
TRBV14	few	TRBD2	TRBJ2-7	CASSYYPSGENHEQYF	TGTGCCAGCAGTTACTACCCTAGCGGGGAGAACCACGAGCAGTACTTC
TRBV29-1	many	-	TRBJ2-7	CSGGYYYEQYF	TGCAGCGGGGGATACTACTACGAGCAGTACTTC
TRBV24-1	-	-	TRBJ2-7	CATSEGGQITYEQYF	TGTGCCACCAGTGAGGGGGGACAGATCACCTACGAGCAGTACTTC
TRBV5-5	few	-	TRBJ1-3	CASSSGGPGNTIYF	TGTGCCAGCAGCTCGGGGGGCCCTGGAAACACCATATATTTT
TRBV10-3	-	-	TRBJ2-5	CAISPSGGGETQYF	TGTGCCATCAGCCCTTCCGGGGGAGGCGAGACCCAGTACTTC
TRBV9	many	-	TRBJ2-2	CASSVVSALNTGELFF	TGTGCCAGCAGCGTAGTTAGCGCCTTAAACACCGGGGAGCTGTTTTTT
TRBV5-1	-	-	TRBJ1-3	CASSLADTFSGNTIYF	TGCGCCAGCAGCTTGGCCGACACTTTCTCTGGAAACACCATATATTTT
TRBV29-1	-	-	TRBJ1-1	CSVVGGDRSTEAFF	TGCAGCGTGGTCGGGGGGGATAGGAGCACTGAAGCTTTCTTT
TRBV14	-	-	TRBJ2-5	CASSPGSWSF	TGTGCCAGCAGCCCCGGGTCCTGGTCCTTC
TRBV20-1	many	-	TRBJ1-1	CSASPQGAFF	TGCAGTGCTAGTCCCCAAGGGGCTTTCTTT
TRBV6-1	many	-	TRBJ1-2	CASSESGGRGYTF	TGTGCCAGCAGTGAATCGGGAGGCCGGGGCTACACCTTC
TRBV15	-	-	TRBJ1-5	CATSIVPAGQPQHF	TGTGCCACCAGCATCGTTCCCGCGGGGCAGCCCCAGCATTTT
TRBV19	few	TRBD1	TRBJ1-4	CASSAGSQGARREKLFF	TGTGCCAGTAGTGCAGGCTCCCAGGGGGCGCGCAGGGAAAAACTGTTTTTT
TRBV2	many	-	TRBJ2-2	CASSESGGRGELFF	TGTGCCAGCAGTGAATCCGGCGGCCGCGGGGAGCTGTTTTTT
TRBV5-1	few	TRBD2	TRBJ2-7	CASSVLSGGPGEQYF	TGCGCCAGCTCGGTTCTCAGCGGGGGGCCGGGGGAGCAGTACTTC
TRBV25-1	-	-	TRBJ2-5	CASSGRGGEETQYF	TGTGCCAGCAGTGGCCGCGGGGGCGAAGAGACCCAGTACTTC
TRBV5-1	many	-	TRBJ1-2	CASCPVGPEYGYTF	TGCGCCAGCTGCCCCGTAGGGCCGGAATATGGCTACACCTTC
TRBV6-6	many	TRBD1	TRBJ1-2	CASTDRDRANYGYTF	TGTGCCAGCACTGACCGGGACAGAGCTAACTATGGCTACACCTTC
TRBV12-5	-	-	TRBJ1-2	CASGTRGGGYTF	TGTGCTAGTGGCACCCGGGGAGGTGGCTACACCTTC
TRBV15	-	-	TRBJ2-6	CATSRVAGANVLTF	TGTGCCACCAGCAGAGTAGCGGGGGCCAACGTCCTGACTTTC
TRBV25-1	-	TRBD1	TRBJ1-6	CASSDRQGESPLHF	TGTGCCAGCAGTGATCGACAGGGGGAATCACCCCTCCACTTT
TRBV5-1	many	TRBD1	TRBJ1-4	CASGKEGQGGEKLFF	TGCGCCAGCGGGAAGGAGGGACAGGGTGGAGAAAAACTGTTTTTT
TRBV7-7	many	-	TRBJ2-5	CASSLARAPEETQYF	TGTGCTAGCAGCTTAGCGCGGGCACCGGAGGAGACCCAGTACTTC
TRBV12-3/TRBV12-4	once	-	TRBJ1-1	CASSPGSGGAPFF	TGTGCCAGCAGTCCCGGATCGGGGGGCGCGCCTTTCTTT
TRBV5-1	many	-	TRBJ2-5	CASSLGRERETQYF	TGCGCCAGCAGCTTGGGACGAGAGCGGGAGACCCAGTACTTC
TRBV2	-	TRBD2	TRBJ2-7	CASSNAGGANGEQYF	TGTGCCAGCAGCAACGCGGGGGGGGCGAACGGGGAGCAGTACTTC
TRBV24-1	few	-	TRBJ2-2	CATSARTSGELFF	TGTGCCACCAGTGCTAGGACCTCCGGGGAGCTGTTTTTT
TRBV29-1	-	-	TRBJ2-5	CSASGLQETQYF	TGCAGCGCTTCCGGGTTACAAGAGACCCAGTACTTC
TRBV9	many	-	TRBJ1-2	CASSESSGGAYYGYTF	TGTGCCAGCAGCGAAAGTAGTGGGGGAGCTTACTATGGCTACACCTTC
TRBV11-1	-	TRBD2	TRBJ2-5	CASSSLAGTGETQYF	TGTGCCAGCAGCTCACTAGCGGGAACGGGAGAGACCCAGTACTTC
TRBV7-3	-	TRBD1	TRBJ1-4	CASSLGTGGTEKLFF	TGTGCCAGCAGCCTAGGGACAGGGGGGACTGAAAAACTGTTTTTT
TRBV6-5	many	-	TRBJ1-5	CASSNSDSNQPQHF	TGTGCCAGCAGCAATAGCGACAGCAATCAGCCCCAGCATTTT
TRBV5-1	many	-	TRBJ2-7	CASSLNPGPYEQYF	TGCGCCAGCAGCCTTAACCCCGGACCCTACGAGCAGTACTTC
TRBV10-3	-	TRBD1	TRBJ1-5	CAISEPTGDGTEAQHF	TGTGCCATCAGTGAGCCGACAGGGGATGGGACTGAGGCCCAGCATTTT
TRBV6-6	-	-	TRBJ2-7	CASSYSPAYEQYF	TGTGCCAGCAGTTATTCACCAGCTTACGAGCAGTACTTC
TRBV12-3/TRBV12-4	-	TRBD1	TRBJ1-5	CASSLSRQGIGGNQPQHF	TGTGCCAGCAGTTTATCGAGACAGGGGATAGGGGGCAATCAGCCCCAGCATTTT
TRBV9	-	-	TRBJ2-2	CASIHEGSGELFF	TGTGCCAGCATCCACGAAGGGTCCGGGGAGCTGTTTTTT
TRBV7-9	many	-	TRBJ1-4	CASSLVQGGEKLFF	TGTGCCAGCAGCTTAGTACAGGGAGGTGAAAAACTGTTTTTT
TRBV5-1	many	-	TRBJ1-4	CASSLIGDTAEKLFF	TGCGCCAGCAGCTTGATCGGGGACACGGCTGAAAAACTGTTTTTT
TRBV25-1	-	TRBD2	TRBJ2-5	CASSQQGPWGTSGTEETQYF	TGTGCCAGCAGTCAACAGGGCCCTTGGGGGACTAGCGGGACGGAAGAGACCCAGTACTTC
TRBV29-1	many	-	TRBJ1-4	CSVKSPVRGEKLFF	TGCAGCGTTAAATCTCCGGTGAGAGGCGAAAAACTGTTTTTT
TRBV7-2	-	-	TRBJ1-5	CASSWTGQPQHF	TGTGCCAGCAGCTGGACGGGACAGCCCCAGCATTTT
TRBV20-1	few	-	TRBJ2-7	CSARESESRGQNEQYF	TGCAGTGCTAGAGAGTCGGAGTCGCGGGGGCAAAACGAGCAGTACTTC
TRBV5-8	many	-	TRBJ2-5	CASSFGGLQETQYF	TGTGCCAGCAGCTTTGGAGGGCTCCAAGAGACCCAGTACTTC
TRBV7-2	-	-	TRBJ2-7	CASSLAAGMGEQYF	TGTGCCAGCAGCTTAGCCGCGGGGATGGGGGAGCAGTACTTC